This TCR beta chain appears in the sequencing data of a study of Ad26.COV2.S vaccination and SARS-CoV-2 variants. V was pared by 4 bases and J by 2 bases, with 9 bases between. The CDR3 extends over 13 amino acids. Germline CDR1 is SGHTA and CDR2 is FQGNSA. Treatment denoted: some 20 received Ad26.COV2.S at low or high dose, single or two shots; several received placebo; per-sample allocation not given. Sampling was done on day 63 after the first vaccine or placebo injection. Sequencing used immunoSEQ multiplex PCR; TCRdb keeps in-frame clones, though not all of them. The sample gives about 400,000 clones, about 83% of which show up once; 7% to 9.5% is in the top ten.

This sequence originates from a person aged 18 to 65 who received the Ad26.COV2.S COVID-19 vaccine or a placebo. The chain couples TRBV7-2 to TRBJ2-7; weak D call: TRBD1 (6 bases). Sequenced material: peripheral blood, taken in a trial of Ad26.COV2.S vaccine versus placebo. CDR3 residues: CASSYGTTYEQYF. The DNA of the CDR3 is TGTGCCAGCAGCTATGGGACAACCTACGAGCAGTACTTC.